Detailed here is one T cell receptor (beta chain). The antigen remains undetermined. The CDR3 has 14 amino acids. Germline CDR1 and CDR2: SGDLS and YYNGEE. Trimming took 4 bases from V and 0 from J, leaving 10 bases between them. With random hexamers, about 0.5 to 1 ug RNA was reverse transcribed. TCRdb fed the immunoSEQ multiplex PCR reads into MiXCR, producing one record per CDR3 protein. The sample yields roughly 140,000 distinct CDR3 sequences, nearly 97% seen once. The multiple sclerosis controls were treatment-naive patients affected by stable or active relapsing-remitting disease. The record originates from a study of CD8 T cells in Susac syndrome. Study results and limitations: As acknowledged by the study, its TCR sequencing and HLA analysis included a relatively small number of individuals.

Sequencing was performed on CD8+ T cells from PBMCs. The chain employs TRBV9 and TRBJ2-5; D remains ambiguous. The TCR comes from a human donor with multiple sclerosis. CDR3 region: CASSKGTYQETQYF. As DNA, the CDR3 is TGTGCCAGCAGCAAGGGAACGTACCAAGAGACCCAGTACTTC.